This T cell receptor (beta chain) derives from a study of CD8 T cells in ankylosing spondylitis. CDR3 size: 15 residues. Trimming took off 0 bases at V and 3 bases at J, with 11 bases between the two ends. Germline CDR1 reads LGHNA; CDR2 reads YSLEER. TCRdb called the 5' RACE reads again in MiXCR, with one record for every CDR3 protein. The sample consists of 700,000 to 850,000 distinct CDR3 sequences, over 9.5% of them appearing once. A note on this clonotype: Its antigen is unidentified.

Overall study results and limits: Within ankylosing spondylitis blood, a TCR beta motif made up of eight or nine highly homologous variants appeared to be characteristic.

This sequence was found in a male donor with ankylosing spondylitis. The chain recombines TRBV4-3 with TRBJ1-1; possibly TRBD1 for D (5 bases). The sequencing sample was made of blood, either unsorted or a sorted T cell fraction (not recorded which). CDR3 protein: CASSQDRQRHTEAFF. The DNA for the CDR3 is TGCGCCAGCAGCCAAGATCGACAGCGTCACACTGAAGCTTTCTTT.